The next 10 T cell receptor beta chains were all read from a single sample in a study of cytomegalovirus exposure and HLA in healthy donors. PCR amplification relied on 60 Vbeta primers (plus 13 Jbeta primers). Generated by immunoSEQ multiplex PCR, the TCRdb table keeps only in-frame clones and is missing some. The sample includes about 120,000 clones, around 80% of them seen just once. The sample consisted of PBMCs. These receptors all stem from a female donor in good health and CMV-seropositive.

In the case of this clone: Compared with germline, one end of the junction differs, possibly owing to a read error. Other DNA sequences in this specimen translate into the identical CDR3. The chain couples TRBV4-1 to TRBJ1-6; tentative D call: TRBD1 (6 bases). Germline loops: CDR1 MGHRA, CDR2 YSYEKL. The CDR3 extends over 16 amino acids. CDR3 amino acids: CASSRTQGVYNSPLHF. DNA for the CDR3: TGCGCCAGCAGCCGAACACAGGGCGTTTATAATTCGCCCCTCCACTTT.

Only a few counts were recorded for this clone. This CDR3 is CASSQDFPGGWETQYF. The CDR3 DNA is TGTGCCAGCAGCCAGGACTTTCCAGGGGGCTGGGAGACCCAGTACTTC. The chain has TRBV14 and TRBJ2-5; TRBD1 agrees at 8 bases. V lost 3 bases to trimming and J lost 5 bases; unmatched junction nucleotides: 11. The length of the CDR3 is 16 residues. Germline CDR1 SGHDN, CDR2 FVKESK.

This clone was recorded only once. At one end the junction does not follow the germline gene, possibly because of a read error. The J gene is TRBJ1-1, the V gene TRBV7-7; D is unresolved. CDR1 is SSHAT, CDR2 FNYEAQ, per germline (reference sequence). There are 13 residues in the CDR3. Here the CDR3 DNA reads TGTGCTAGCAGCTTAGGAGAGAACACTGAAGCTTTCTTT. Protein product: CASSLGENTEAFF.

The chain is built from TRBV18 and TRBJ1-5, with D maybe TRBD1 (6 bases). CDR1 and CDR2 (germline): KGHSH, LQKENI. The CDR3 contains 14 residues. V lost 2 bases and J lost 5, with 10 bases in between. The CDR3 DNA is TGTGCCAGCTCACCATCGTCAGGGGATCAGCCCCAGCATTTT. This codes for CASSPSSGDQPQHF.

The chain uses TRBV2 and TRBJ1-2, with D perhaps TRBD1 (6 bases). CDR3 size: 13 residues. Germline V gene sequence: CDR1 SNHLY, CDR2 FYNNEI. Trimming removed 8 bases at V and 3 bases at J, with 13 bases between. CDR3 residues: CASYPGQDYGYTF. The CDR3 bases are TGTGCCAGCTACCCGGGACAAGACTATGGCTACACCTTC.

The chain is built from TRBV6-5 and TRBJ2-1, with 8 positions matching TRBD1. The trim removed 5 bases at V and 7 bases at J, leaving 7 bases unmatched. CDR3 length equals 14 residues. CDR1 and CDR2 (germline): MNHEY, SVGAGI. In nucleotides, the CDR3 is TGTGCCAGCAGTATCCTGGACAGGGCGAATGAGCAGTTCTTC. The encoded protein is CASSILDRANEQFF.

This chain joins TRBV7-9 and TRBJ1-6, with a weak D call TRBD1 (5 bases). V was cut by 5 bases and J by 9 bases, with 17 bases left in between. Germline V gene sequence: CDR1 SEHNR, CDR2 FQNEAQ (reference sequence). The CDR3 spans 15 residues. CDR3 region: CASSRLGEGSSPLHF. In DNA, the CDR3 is TGTGCCAGCAGCCGTTTAGGGGAGGGGAGTTCACCCCTCCACTTT.

The J gene is TRBJ1-4, the V gene TRBV4-3, with D perhaps TRBD1 (5 bases). V lost 3 bases and J 7 bases, leaving 18 bases between the germline ends. CDR3 length: 16 residues. From germline, CDR1 is LGHNA and CDR2 YSLEER. The CDR3 spells CASSHPNQGFGEKLFF. Here the CDR3 DNA reads TGCGCCAGCAGCCACCCCAACCAGGGCTTCGGTGAAAAACTGTTTTTT.

This sequence joins TRBV25-1 and TRBJ1-1; 7 bases map to TRBD1. CDR1 and CDR2 (germline): MGHDK, SYGVNS. CDR3 length: 14 residues. Trimming removed 2 bases from V and 1 base from J; junction bases left unmatched: 1. CDR3 sequence reads: CASSEPGGNTEAFF. The CDR3 coding sequence is TGTGCCAGCAGTGAACCAGGGGGGAACACTGAAGCTTTCTTT.

The chain recombines TRBV4-2 with TRBJ2-1; TRBD2 agrees at 14 bases. The CDR3 sequence is 17 residues long. Germline CDR1 reads LGHNA; CDR2 reads YNFKEQ. Trimming at V came to 4 bases and at J to 4 bases, leaving 6 bases not matched to a gene. The CDR3 loop is CASSRGTSGGSYNEQFF. The CDR3 coding sequence is TGTGCCAGCAGCCGAGGGACTAGCGGGGGTTCTTACAATGAGCAGTTCTTC.